A selection of T cell receptor beta chains follows, all from one sample in a study of T cell responses to AZD1222 COVID-19 vaccine. Profiled with immunoSEQ multiplex PCR; TCRdb holds only in-frame clones, not every one. The table has about 130,000 clones, approximately 92% seen once; the top ten hold around 7.1%. The material was peripheral blood, obtained 28 days after the second AZD1222 dose. These receptors were taken from an adult who received the AZD1222 COVID-19 vaccine. Each CDR3 is given without its conserved first and last residue.

j_call v_call cdr3_aa
TRBJ2-5 TRBV6-7 ASIGRGSGETQY
TRBJ1-5 TRBV2 ASMLEVVSNQPQH
TRBJ1-1 TRBV6-2/TRBV6-3 ASSTGAEAF
TRBJ2-2 TRBV6-2/TRBV6-3 ASSPGGTRLTGELF
TRBJ1-2 TRBV19 ASSTTYGYGYT
TRBJ1-1 TRBV18 ASSPPADWAKTEAF
TRBJ1-2 TRBV15 ATSRLHRDSFYGYT
TRBJ1-5 TRBV27 ASSLSGQGGNQPQH
TRBJ2-3 TRBV29-1 SVQLASTDTQY
TRBJ1-2 TRBV27 ASSLRGENGYT
TRBJ2-1 TRBV14 ASSQRGTIRLYSSYNEQF
TRBJ2-1 TRBV6-5 ASRMLAGGYNEQF
TRBJ1-5 TRBV19 ATQLGNQPQH
TRBJ1-5 TRBV19 ASGTQANQPQH
TRBJ1-3 TRBV7-2 ASRSPSNRNTIY
TRBJ2-7 TRBV11-2 ASSLAPASDYYEQY
TRBJ2-1 TRBV30 AWSPRGHEQF
TRBJ1-2 TRBV6-5 ASRLTGTYGYT
TRBJ1-1 TRBV5-5 ASSLDIPGMNTEAF
TRBJ1-2 TRBV7-3 ASSAGQGNYGYT
TRBJ1-1 TRBV2 ASREGQGGGDTEAF
TRBJ1-2 TRBV2 ASNTEHTNYGYT
TRBJ2-3 TRBV9 ASSVAGSPSVDTQY
TRBJ1-5 TRBV19 ASSIEGFWQPQH
TRBJ2-1 TRBV30 AWSVRGVQF
TRBJ2-3 TRBV5-8 ASSLSQSTDTQY
TRBJ1-1 TRBV9 ASSVEQNPRTTEAF
TRBJ2-7 TRBV5-1 ASSLGSPYEQY
TRBJ2-5 TRBV19 ASNGLAGRGTQY